A selection of T cell receptor beta chains follows, all from one sample in a study of spatial heterogeneity in lung cancer. MiXCR was run by TCRdb on the 5' RACE reads, yielding one entry per CDR3 protein. The top ten clones hold under 5.5% of a sample with 82,000 or so distinct CDR3 sequences, 10% to 15% of them seen once. Sequenced here: PBMCs, sampled at surgery. All receptors derive from a male donor with early-stage non-small cell lung cancer. Both conserved end residues are part of each CDR3.

cdr3_length: 14; v_call: TRBV7-9; cdr3_aa: CASSLTQREGEQYF
cdr3_length: 12; v_call: TRBV20-1; cdr3_aa: CSARLSRGAQYF
cdr3_length: 14; v_call: TRBV5-1; cdr3_aa: CASSLGTGVYEQYF
cdr3_length: 13; v_call: TRBV2; cdr3_aa: CASSDGIRTEAFF
cdr3_length: 13; v_call: TRBV28; cdr3_aa: CASSWGVAGTQYF
cdr3_length: 16; v_call: TRBV5-1; cdr3_aa: CASTRWGQGNTGELFF
cdr3_length: 13; v_call: TRBV3-1; cdr3_aa: CASTSSTGSEQFF
cdr3_length: 14; v_call: TRBV2; cdr3_aa: CASEATSSIREQYF
cdr3_length: 12; v_call: TRBV29-1; cdr3_aa: CSAGTVPGELFF
cdr3_length: 16; v_call: TRBV9; cdr3_aa: CASSARGTSGADTQYF
cdr3_length: 16; v_call: TRBV12-3/TRBV12-4; cdr3_aa: CASSFGLAGGTDTQYF
cdr3_length: 14; v_call: TRBV5-1; cdr3_aa: CASSVGLAQETQYF
cdr3_length: 16; v_call: TRBV6-2/TRBV6-3; cdr3_aa: CASILTSGLAHNEQFF
cdr3_length: 11; v_call: TRBV12-3/TRBV12-4; cdr3_aa: CAGGRDHEQYF
cdr3_length: 15; v_call: TRBV11-2; cdr3_aa: CASSGASGVYNEQFF
cdr3_length: 16; v_call: TRBV6-1; cdr3_aa: CASSEAGQDSNQPQHF
cdr3_length: 11; v_call: TRBV7-3; cdr3_aa: CASSLLDTQYF
cdr3_length: 17; v_call: TRBV18; cdr3_aa: CASSRAGGLLGANVLTF
cdr3_length: 13; v_call: TRBV7-2; cdr3_aa: CASSWWATDTQYF
cdr3_length: 13; v_call: TRBV27; cdr3_aa: CASSFGFSYEQYF
cdr3_length: 14; v_call: TRBV11-2; cdr3_aa: CASNLGTVSTEAFF
cdr3_length: 13; v_call: TRBV7-9; cdr3_aa: CASSGLAADTQYF
cdr3_length: 22; v_call: TRBV20-1; cdr3_aa: CSAVTSGSLVQPYRSINNEQFF
cdr3_length: 12; v_call: TRBV29-1; cdr3_aa: CSVESGTYGYTF
cdr3_length: 15; v_call: TRBV19; cdr3_aa: CASSLRRLQGNTIYF
cdr3_length: 15; v_call: TRBV6-6; cdr3_aa: CASTSKVGAKNIQYF
cdr3_length: 14; v_call: TRBV10-3; cdr3_aa: CAIRSSGGINEQFF
cdr3_length: 11; v_call: TRBV5-4; cdr3_aa: CASSSRDTQYF
cdr3_length: 14; v_call: TRBV5-1; cdr3_aa: CASSRGQGDDEQFF
cdr3_length: 15; v_call: TRBV5-1; cdr3_aa: CASSLFGRLDEKLFF
cdr3_length: 14; v_call: TRBV3-1; cdr3_aa: CASSPPTPEAGELF
cdr3_length: 14; v_call: TRBV3-1; cdr3_aa: CASSQGGSVETQYF
cdr3_length: 14; v_call: TRBV20-1; cdr3_aa: CSARGNGREIEQFF
cdr3_length: 16; v_call: TRBV29-1; cdr3_aa: CSVEEQGAEGANVLTF
cdr3_length: 17; v_call: TRBV2; cdr3_aa: CASRRNFSGLSNQPQHF
cdr3_length: 14; v_call: TRBV27; cdr3_aa: CASREGEVNEKLFF
cdr3_length: 13; v_call: TRBV11-2; cdr3_aa: CASSLGGTGELFF
cdr3_length: 16; v_call: TRBV20-1; cdr3_aa: CSARGTRGDGTDTQYF
cdr3_length: 14; v_call: TRBV23-1; cdr3_aa: CALRSYNSTDTQYF
cdr3_length: 16; v_call: TRBV14; cdr3_aa: CASSQIGSLYQETQYF
cdr3_length: 14; v_call: TRBV5-1; cdr3_aa: CASSLEAGVYEQYF
cdr3_length: 13; v_call: TRBV2; cdr3_aa: CASSEFMENEQFF
cdr3_length: 13; v_call: TRBV7-9; cdr3_aa: CASSGQGRTEAFF
cdr3_length: 14; v_call: TRBV6-1; cdr3_aa: CASSERADTGELFF
cdr3_length: 12; v_call: TRBV27; cdr3_aa: CASSRDHYEQYF
cdr3_length: 16; v_call: TRBV20-1; cdr3_aa: CSARDGGRANTGELFF
cdr3_length: 14; v_call: TRBV6-1; cdr3_aa: CASSEQGRTDTQYF
cdr3_length: 14; v_call: TRBV6-6; cdr3_aa: CASSYFDGGSEQYF
cdr3_length: 15; v_call: TRBV5-6; cdr3_aa: CASSVGLSISYEQYF
cdr3_length: 12; v_call: TRBV29-1; cdr3_aa: CSVDRDPEGYTF
cdr3_length: 14; v_call: TRBV20-1; cdr3_aa: CSADEPTSINEQFF
cdr3_length: 15; v_call: TRBV5-1; cdr3_aa: CASSLGTGGYTEAFF
cdr3_length: 18; v_call: TRBV29-1; cdr3_aa: CSARGELAGGLPYNEQFF